Below, one T cell receptor (beta chain) is given with its context. Only a few counts were recorded for this clone. Its antigen specificity is not known. Within one base of it there is no much larger clone, and no base qualities were kept. The immunoSEQ Assay, which uses bias-controlled multiplex PCR amplification of genomic DNA, was used to profile TCRbeta CDR3 regions. On the authors' methods: To quantify the absolute abundance of each unique TCRbeta CDR3 region, the sequences were collapsed and filtered. Two models were used to test differential abundance: a binomial model (Fisher-equivalent) and a beta-binomial model that adds time-dependent variance fitted from healthy donors. Clones with fewer than 5 combined templates were removed, and differential abundance was called for clones with a Benjamini-Hochberg FDR below 0.01. The form v = (b*log(k)+a)^2 was used to model beta-binomial variance as a function of total template count across the two samples. This immuneACCESS table, as held by TCRdb, lists in-frame sequences with V and J called but not all clones. Of the missing ones, under half trace to an unresolved V gene in checked studies; the others have no known cause. The V and J calls and clone size come from that table; D and trimming were worked out from the DNA. The sample data list about 100,000 clones, and about 86% of these were observed just once. The biggest ten clones account for over 5% of the sample.

The CDR3, from cysteine to phenylalanine, totals 15 residues. The only DNA kept is the CDR3, 45 bases in frame from the first base. Taken from the germline V gene, the CDR1 and CDR2 loops are LGHNA and YSLEER. The V end loses 5 bases and the J end loses 7 bases, and a stretch of 17 bases separates them. These data belong to a study of identifying expanded T cells in peripheral blood (dated by TCRdb to between 2017 and 2020). Background for the entire study: Four technical replicates, made by sequencing separate aliquots from the same pool of genomic DNA, were compared pairwise.

Paper-wide results and their limitations: The binomial model flagged roughly 1.2 differentially abundant clones between technical replicates but about 16.4 over two weeks and approximately 18 over about four weeks. The authors expected that biological variance in healthy repertoires might rise further over much longer intervals, such as months to years. Across all healthy-donor time intervals, the beta-binomial model significantly lowered both the number of clones called differentially abundant and the false-positive rate. Across all healthy donors, variance in clone template counts between roughly 2-week samples was found to increase significantly with total template count.

No immune events, such as infections, were documented for the healthy donors during the collection period. Time-dependent variance in a beta-binomial model of T-cell clone differential abundance was calibrated using healthy-donor blood repertoires as a training cohort. There were around ten healthy donors in the training cohort, of whom 3 were female and 7 were male. Donor ages ranged from 29 to 64 years, with an average of approximately 43 years. Obtained from a commercial supplier, whole blood was collected from each healthy donor at three time points set around two weeks apart. Genomic DNA was extracted from unsorted whole blood for immunosequencing.

The rearrangement combines TRBV4-3 with TRBJ1-4; TRBD1 could be the D gene, as 6 bases match. This TCR came from a person aged 18 to 75 in good health. The sequenced sample consisted of blood. The CDR3 here reads CASSEGAGEVEKLFF. The DNA sequence reads TGCGCCAGCAGCGAAGGGGCAGGGGAGGTTGAAAAACTGTTTTTT.